A selection of T cell receptor beta chains follows, all from one sample in a study of long-term antiretroviral therapy in people with HIV. The table came from immunoSEQ multiplex PCR; TCRdb's copy has only in-frame clones and leaves some out. The table has approximately 23,000 clones, roughly 84% seen once. The starting material was unsorted PBMCs, obtained about 6.1 years after starting antiretroviral therapy. The receptors derive from a young man with HIV. Each CDR3 is given with its conserved first and last residue. The D gene is left open where the match is weak. Clone size, where shown, is once, few, many, or a class for clones that have expanded.

J | size | D | V | CDR3 | DNA
TRBJ1-5 | NA | TRBD1 | TRBV7-2 | CASSLAPQGGQPQHF | TGTGCCAGCAGCTTGGCCCCCCAGGGGGGTCAGCCCCAGCATTTT
TRBJ1-5 | NA | NA | TRBV6-1 | CASILGQSNQPQHF | TGTGCCAGCATTCTCGGACAGAGCAATCAGCCCCAGCATTTT
TRBJ1-5 | NA | TRBD1 | TRBV7-9 | CASSRLAGTGEDQPQHF | TGTGCCAGCAGCCGACTAGCCGGGACAGGGGAAGACCAGCCCCAGCATTTT
TRBJ2-5 | NA | TRBD2 | TRBV29-1 | CSVDPGGVQETQYF | TGCAGCGTTGACCCGGGGGGGGTGCAAGAGACCCAGTACTTC
TRBJ2-2 | once | NA | TRBV4-3 | CASSQGPPNTGELFF | TGCGCCAGCAGCCAAGGTCCGCCGAACACCGGGGAGCTGTTTTTT
TRBJ2-7 | NA | NA | TRBV27 | CASSFEGASSYEQYF | TGTGCCAGCAGTTTTGAAGGGGCGAGCTCCTACGAGCAGTACTTC
TRBJ2-7 | NA | NA | TRBV18 | CASSPSRTGNYEQYF | TGTGCCAGCTCCCCCTCACGAACTGGGAACTACGAGCAGTACTTC
TRBJ1-1 | NA | NA | TRBV2 | CASSEGVRARGNTEAFF | TGTGCCAGCAGTGAAGGGGTCAGAGCCAGGGGGAACACTGAAGCTTTCTTT
TRBJ2-6 | once | NA | TRBV19 | CASRYSGANVLTF | TGTGCCAGTAGGTACTCTGGGGCCAACGTCCTGACTTTC
TRBJ1-4 | NA | NA | TRBV5-1 | CASSLEWAGGGEKLFF | TGCGCCAGCAGCTTGGAGTGGGCCGGGGGGGGTGAAAAACTGTTTTTT
TRBJ2-7 | NA | TRBD1 | TRBV11-1 | CASALSGQGFYEQYF | TGTGCCAGCGCTCTTTCGGGACAGGGCTTCTACGAGCAGTACTTC
TRBJ2-1 | medium-sized | TRBD2 | TRBV7-3 | CASSFGGSGGNEQFF | TGTGCCAGCAGCTTCGGCGGGAGTGGAGGGAATGAGCAGTTCTTC
TRBJ1-1 | NA | TRBD1 | TRBV29-1 | CSARQGNMNTEAFF | TGCAGCGCCCGACAGGGGAACATGAACACTGAAGCTTTCTTT
TRBJ2-7 | NA | TRBD1 | TRBV7-8 | CASSLTGQGVLKQYF | TGTGCCAGCAGCCTAACGGGACAGGGGGTTTTGAAGCAGTACTTC
TRBJ1-1 | once | NA | TRBV5-1 | CASTPGDTEAFF | TGCGCCAGCACCCCGGGGGACACTGAAGCTTTCTTT
TRBJ2-7 | NA | NA | TRBV7-9 | CASTWGDTHYEQYF | TGTGCCAGCACCTGGGGGGACACCCACTACGAGCAGTACTTC
TRBJ2-7 | NA | NA | TRBV4-1 | CASSQEHQDHEQYF | TGCGCCAGCAGCCAAGAGCACCAGGACCACGAGCAGTACTTC
TRBJ1-1 | once | NA | TRBV6-6 | CASVLSTEAFF | TGTGCCAGCGTCCTGAGCACTGAAGCTTTCTTT
TRBJ2-1 | NA | NA | TRBV27 | CASSLTAANEQFF | TGTGCCAGCAGTTTGACGGCAGCCAATGAGCAGTTCTTC
TRBJ1-6 | few | TRBD1 | TRBV6-6 | CASSHRDSSNSPLHF | TGTGCCAGCAGCCACCGGGACAGCTCAAATTCACCCCTCCACTTT
TRBJ2-3 | NA | NA | TRBV5-4 | CASSLARTSTDTQYF | TGTGCCAGCAGCTTGGCAAGGACTAGCACAGATACGCAGTATTTT
TRBJ2-5 | NA | NA | TRBV5-1 | CASSLAIQGSETQYF | TGCGCCAGCAGCTTGGCCATTCAGGGGAGCGAGACCCAGTACTTC
TRBJ2-2 | NA | NA | TRBV28 | CATRDPRGELFF | TGTGCCACCCGGGACCCCCGCGGGGAGCTGTTTTTT
TRBJ2-1 | NA | TRBD2 | TRBV13 | CASSLGLAVNEQFF | TGTGCCAGCAGCTTAGGCCTAGCGGTGAATGAGCAGTTCTTC
TRBJ1-4 | NA | NA | TRBV29-1 | CSVSALTTNEKLFF | TGCAGCGTATCCGCTTTAACAACTAATGAAAAACTGTTTTTT
TRBJ2-6 | once | NA | TRBV7-2 | CATATPAGANVLTF | TGTGCCACCGCCACGCCGGCCGGGGCCAACGTCCTGACTTTC
TRBJ1-1 | once | NA | TRBV29-1 | CSVDPGTKAFF | TGCAGCGTTGACCCGGGGACTAAAGCTTTCTTT
TRBJ2-7 | NA | NA | TRBV10-3 | CAISVARRVVSEQYF | TGTGCCATCAGTGTGGCCAGGCGTGTGGTAAGCGAGCAGTACTTC
TRBJ1-1 | once | NA | TRBV11-2 | CASSLEWGEAFF | TGTGCCAGCAGCTTAGAATGGGGCGAAGCTTTCTTT
TRBJ1-2 | NA | NA | TRBV7-8 | CASTPGGFHWGYTF | TGTGCCAGCACCCCCGGCGGGTTCCACTGGGGCTACACCTTC
TRBJ1-3 | NA | NA | TRBV29-1 | CSVESHRAGNTIYF | TGCAGCGTTGAATCGCACAGAGCTGGAAACACCATATATTTT
TRBJ1-4 | NA | TRBD1 | TRBV30 | CAWDRGGNEKLFF | TGTGCCTGGGACAGGGGGGGGAATGAAAAACTGTTTTTT
TRBJ2-1 | NA | NA | TRBV5-6 | CASSFREPYNEQFF | TGTGCCAGCAGCTTCCGGGAGCCCTACAATGAGCAGTTCTTC
TRBJ2-1 | NA | TRBD2 | TRBV7-7 | CASSLGGGAWEQFF | TGTGCCAGCAGCTTAGGCGGGGGGGCTTGGGAGCAGTTCTTC
TRBJ1-2 | NA | TRBD1 | TRBV4-1 | CASSATGTDYGYTF | TGCGCCAGCAGCGCTACCGGGACAGATTATGGCTACACCTTC
TRBJ2-4 | NA | NA | TRBV18 | CASSPGGLAKNIQYF | TGTGCCAGCTCACCGGGCGGACTAGCCAAAAACATTCAGTACTTC
TRBJ2-1 | NA | NA | TRBV12-1 | CASSSPGTGGGEQFF | TGTGCCAGCAGCTCGCCCGGGACAGGGGGAGGAGAGCAGTTCTTC
TRBJ2-1 | NA | TRBD2 | TRBV7-2 | CASRASGIGNEQFF | TGTGCCAGTCGGGCTAGCGGGATAGGTAATGAGCAGTTCTTC
TRBJ2-7 | NA | NA | TRBV9 | CASSPHHETYEQYF | TGTGCCAGCAGCCCCCATCACGAAACCTACGAGCAGTACTTC
TRBJ1-6 | NA | NA | TRBV7-9 | CASSPGTGLWTLHF | TGTGCCAGCAGCCCCGGGACGGGTCTTTGGACCCTCCACTTT
TRBJ1-2 | medium-sized | NA | TRBV28 | CASVRPPDYGYTF | TGTGCCAGCGTAAGACCACCCGACTATGGCTACACCTTC
TRBJ1-4 | NA | NA | TRBV10-3 | CAISPGRGAGEKLFF | TGTGCCATCAGCCCCGGGCGGGGGGCCGGTGAAAAACTGTTTTTT
TRBJ2-5 | NA | TRBD2 | TRBV7-8 | CASSLGFPAGETQYF | TGTGCCAGCAGCTTAGGTTTCCCAGCGGGGGAGACCCAGTACTTC
TRBJ1-2 | NA | NA | TRBV9 | CASSNRQDPYGYTF | TGTGCCAGCAGCAACAGACAGGACCCCTATGGCTACACCTTC
TRBJ1-1 | NA | TRBD1 | TRBV28 | CASSPGQIMNTEAFF | TGTGCCAGCAGCCCGGGACAGATAATGAACACTGAAGCTTTCTTT
TRBJ1-1 | NA | TRBD1 | TRBV10-3 | CAITSDRATEAFF | TGTGCCATCACTAGTGACAGGGCCACTGAAGCTTTCTTT
TRBJ1-3 | NA | NA | TRBV30 | CAWSSTGWTSGNTIYF | TGTGCCTGGAGTTCGACAGGCTGGACCTCTGGAAACACCATATATTTT
TRBJ1-2 | NA | TRBD1 | TRBV5-6 | CASSFQTGTTTNYGYTF | TGTGCCAGCAGCTTTCAGACAGGGACAACCACTAACTATGGCTACACCTTC
TRBJ1-3 | NA | NA | TRBV4-1 | CASSQIPDTIYF | TGCGCCAGCAGCCAAATCCCGGACACCATATATTTT
TRBJ1-6 | NA | NA | TRBV11-2 | CASSGGTGLYSPLHF | TGTGCCAGCAGCGGGGGGACGGGATTATATTCACCCCTCCACTTT
TRBJ1-2 | NA | TRBD1 | TRBV28 | CASSYPTGVNYGYTF | TGTGCCAGCAGTTACCCGACAGGGGTTAACTATGGCTACACCTTC
TRBJ2-1 | NA | NA | TRBV7-3 | CASSPRAGSYNEQFF | TGTGCCAGCAGCCCAAGAGCGGGCTCCTACAATGAGCAGTTCTTC
TRBJ2-1 | NA | NA | TRBV6-4 | CASSEVGSRGYNEQFF | TGTGCCAGCAGTGAAGTTGGTAGCAGGGGTTACAATGAGCAGTTCTTC
TRBJ2-7 | NA | NA | TRBV7-6 | CASSLEGGSSYEQYF | TGTGCCAGCAGCTTAGAGGGGGGCAGCTCCTACGAGCAGTACTTC